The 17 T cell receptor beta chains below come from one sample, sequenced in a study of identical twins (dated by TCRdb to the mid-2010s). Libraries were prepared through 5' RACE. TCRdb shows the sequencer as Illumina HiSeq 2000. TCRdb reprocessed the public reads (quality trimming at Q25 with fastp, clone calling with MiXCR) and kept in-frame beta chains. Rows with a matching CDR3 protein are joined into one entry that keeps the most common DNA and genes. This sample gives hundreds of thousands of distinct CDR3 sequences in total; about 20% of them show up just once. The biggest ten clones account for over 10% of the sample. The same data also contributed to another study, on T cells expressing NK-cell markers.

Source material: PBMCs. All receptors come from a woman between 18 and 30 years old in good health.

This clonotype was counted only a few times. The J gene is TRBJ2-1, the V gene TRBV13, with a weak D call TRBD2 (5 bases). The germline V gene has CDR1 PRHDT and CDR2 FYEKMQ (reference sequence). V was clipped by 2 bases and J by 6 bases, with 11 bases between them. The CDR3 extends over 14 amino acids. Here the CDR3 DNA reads TGTGCCAGCAGCTTACGAGGGCCGGGCAATGAGCAGTTCTTC. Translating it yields CASSLRGPGNEQFF.

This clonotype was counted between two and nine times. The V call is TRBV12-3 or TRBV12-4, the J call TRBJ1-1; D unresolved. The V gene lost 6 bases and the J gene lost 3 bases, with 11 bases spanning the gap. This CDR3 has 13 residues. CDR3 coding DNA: TGTGCCAGCAGGTCTTCGTTCGACACTGAAGCTTTCTTT. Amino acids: CASRSSFDTEAFF.

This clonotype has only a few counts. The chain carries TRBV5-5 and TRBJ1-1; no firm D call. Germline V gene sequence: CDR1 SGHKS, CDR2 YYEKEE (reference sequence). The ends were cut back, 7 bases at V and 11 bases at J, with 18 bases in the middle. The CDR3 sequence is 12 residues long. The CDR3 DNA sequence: TGTGCCAGCCATCCATCTAGTGCTGGCGCTTTCTTT. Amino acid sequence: CASHPSSAGAFF. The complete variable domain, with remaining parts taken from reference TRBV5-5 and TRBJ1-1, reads DAGVTQSPTHLIKTRGQQVTLRCSPISGHKSVSWYQQVLGQGPQFIFQYYEKEERGRGNFPDRFSARQFPNYSSELNVNALLLGDSALYLCASHPSSAGAFFGQGTRLTVV.

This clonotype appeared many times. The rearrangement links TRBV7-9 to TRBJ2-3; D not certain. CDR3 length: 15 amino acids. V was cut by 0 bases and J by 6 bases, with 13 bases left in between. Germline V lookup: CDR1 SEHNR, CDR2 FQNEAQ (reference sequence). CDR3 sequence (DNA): TGTGCCAGCAGCTTAGCGGTTCTCCCCGGGGATACGCAGTATTTT. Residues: CASSLAVLPGDTQYF.

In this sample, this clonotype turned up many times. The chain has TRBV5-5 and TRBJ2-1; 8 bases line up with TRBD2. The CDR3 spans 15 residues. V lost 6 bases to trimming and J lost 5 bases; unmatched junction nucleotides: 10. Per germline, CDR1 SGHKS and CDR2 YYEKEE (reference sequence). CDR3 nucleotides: TGTGCCAGCACTCCCTCCAGCGGGAGTAACAATGAGCAGTTCTTC. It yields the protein CASTPSSGSNNEQFF.

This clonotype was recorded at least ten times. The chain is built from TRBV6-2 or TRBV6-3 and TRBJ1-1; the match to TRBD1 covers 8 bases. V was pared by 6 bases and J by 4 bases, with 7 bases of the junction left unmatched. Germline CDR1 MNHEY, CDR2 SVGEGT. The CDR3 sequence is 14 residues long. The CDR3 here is CASRPGQVVTEAFF. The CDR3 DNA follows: TGTGCCAGCAGACCGGGACAGGTTGTCACTGAAGCTTTCTTT.

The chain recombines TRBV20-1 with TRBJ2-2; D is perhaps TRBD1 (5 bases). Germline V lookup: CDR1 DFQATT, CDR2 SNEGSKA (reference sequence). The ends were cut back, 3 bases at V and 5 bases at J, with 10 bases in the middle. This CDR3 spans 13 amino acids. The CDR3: CSASLRVTGELFF. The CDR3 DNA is TGCAGTGCTAGTCTCAGGGTGACCGGGGAGCTGTTTTTT.

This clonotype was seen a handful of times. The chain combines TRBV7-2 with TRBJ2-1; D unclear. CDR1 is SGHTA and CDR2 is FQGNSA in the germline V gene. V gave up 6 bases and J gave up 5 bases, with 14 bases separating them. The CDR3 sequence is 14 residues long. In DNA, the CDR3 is TGTGCCAGCAGAAGAGGCCTTCTCGACAATGAGCAGTTCTTC. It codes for CASRRGLLDNEQFF.

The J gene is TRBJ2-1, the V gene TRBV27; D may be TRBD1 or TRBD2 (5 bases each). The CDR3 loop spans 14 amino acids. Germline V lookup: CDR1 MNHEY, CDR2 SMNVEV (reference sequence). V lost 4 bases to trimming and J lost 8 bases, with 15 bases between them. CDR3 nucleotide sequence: TGTGCCAGCAGTTGGAGGCAGGGAGTGGATGAGCAGTTCTTC. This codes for CASSWRQGVDEQFF.

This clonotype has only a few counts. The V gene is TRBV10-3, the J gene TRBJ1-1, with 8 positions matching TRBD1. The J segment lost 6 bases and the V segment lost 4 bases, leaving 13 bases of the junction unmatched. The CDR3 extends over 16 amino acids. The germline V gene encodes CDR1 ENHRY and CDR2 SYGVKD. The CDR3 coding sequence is TGTGCCATCAGTGGACCTTTCGGACAGGGAAGGTCTGAAGCTTTCTTT. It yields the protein CAISGPFGQGRSEAFF.

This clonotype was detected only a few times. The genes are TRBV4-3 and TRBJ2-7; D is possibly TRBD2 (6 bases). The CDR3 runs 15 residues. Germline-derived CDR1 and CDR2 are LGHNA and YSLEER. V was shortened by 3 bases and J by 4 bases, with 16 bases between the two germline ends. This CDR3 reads CASSQSPGGLYEQYF. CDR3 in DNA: TGCGCCAGCAGCCAGAGTCCTGGCGGACTATACGAGCAGTACTTC.

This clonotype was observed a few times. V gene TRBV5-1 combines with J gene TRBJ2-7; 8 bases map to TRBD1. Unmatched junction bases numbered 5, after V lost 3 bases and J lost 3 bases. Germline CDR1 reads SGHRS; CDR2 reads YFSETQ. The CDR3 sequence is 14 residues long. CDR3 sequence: CASSSDRVVYEQYF. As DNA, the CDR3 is TGCGCCAGCAGCTCGGACAGGGTTGTCTACGAGCAGTACTTC.

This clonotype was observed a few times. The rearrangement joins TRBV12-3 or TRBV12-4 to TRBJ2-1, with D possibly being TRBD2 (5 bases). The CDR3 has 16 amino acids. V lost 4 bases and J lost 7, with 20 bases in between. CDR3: CASSSRFGQRWNEQFF. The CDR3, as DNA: TGTGCCAGCAGTTCTCGTTTCGGCCAGCGGTGGAATGAGCAGTTCTTC.

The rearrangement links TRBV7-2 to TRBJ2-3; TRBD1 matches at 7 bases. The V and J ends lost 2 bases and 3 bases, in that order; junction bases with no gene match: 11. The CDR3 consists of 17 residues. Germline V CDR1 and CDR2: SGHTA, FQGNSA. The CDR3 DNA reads TGTGCCAGCAGCTTACAGCTTGGCAGGGGGTATACAGATACGCAGTATTTT. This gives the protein CASSLQLGRGYTDTQYF.

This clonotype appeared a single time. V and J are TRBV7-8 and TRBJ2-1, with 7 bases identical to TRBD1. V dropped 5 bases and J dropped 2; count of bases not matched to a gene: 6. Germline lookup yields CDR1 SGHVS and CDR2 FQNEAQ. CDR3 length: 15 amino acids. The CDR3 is CASSQRQGTYNEQFF. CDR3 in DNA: TGTGCCAGCAGCCAACGACAGGGAACCTACAATGAGCAGTTCTTC.

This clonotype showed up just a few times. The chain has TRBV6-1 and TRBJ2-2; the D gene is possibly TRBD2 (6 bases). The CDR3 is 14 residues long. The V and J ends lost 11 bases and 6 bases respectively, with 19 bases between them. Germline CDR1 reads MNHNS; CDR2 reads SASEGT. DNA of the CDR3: TGTGCCTCCAATGGGCGGGGTGTAGCCGGGGAGCTGTTTTTT. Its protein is CASNGRGVAGELFF.

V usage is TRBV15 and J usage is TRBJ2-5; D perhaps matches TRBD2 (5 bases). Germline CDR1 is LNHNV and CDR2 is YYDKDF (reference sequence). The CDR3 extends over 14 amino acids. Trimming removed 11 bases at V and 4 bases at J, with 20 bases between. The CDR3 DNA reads TGTGCCGTAACTCTAGCCTCCGGGCTAGAGACCCAGTACTTC. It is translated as CAVTLASGLETQYF.